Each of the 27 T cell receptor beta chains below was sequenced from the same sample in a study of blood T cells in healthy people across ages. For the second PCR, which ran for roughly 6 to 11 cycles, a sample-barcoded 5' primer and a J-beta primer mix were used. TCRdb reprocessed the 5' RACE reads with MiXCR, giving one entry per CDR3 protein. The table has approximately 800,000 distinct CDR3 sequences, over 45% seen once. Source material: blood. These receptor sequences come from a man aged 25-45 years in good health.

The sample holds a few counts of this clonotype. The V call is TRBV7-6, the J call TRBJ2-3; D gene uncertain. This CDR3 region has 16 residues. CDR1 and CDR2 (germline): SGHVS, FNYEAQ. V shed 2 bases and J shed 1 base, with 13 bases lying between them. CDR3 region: CASSLRTPGGTDTQYF. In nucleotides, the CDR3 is TGTGCCAGCAGCTTAAGGACGCCCGGTGGCACAGATACGCAGTATTTT.

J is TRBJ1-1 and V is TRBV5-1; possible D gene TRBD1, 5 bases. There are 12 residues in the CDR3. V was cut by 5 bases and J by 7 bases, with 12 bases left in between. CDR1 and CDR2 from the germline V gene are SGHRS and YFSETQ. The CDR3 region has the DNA TGCGCCAGCAGGGGGGGGACGGGTGAAGCTTTCTTT. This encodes CASRGGTGEAFF.

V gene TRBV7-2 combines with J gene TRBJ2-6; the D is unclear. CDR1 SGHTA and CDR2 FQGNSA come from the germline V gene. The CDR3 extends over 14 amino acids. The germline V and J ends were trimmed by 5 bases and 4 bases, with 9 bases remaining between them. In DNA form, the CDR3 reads TGTGCCAGCAGCGTTGACGGAGGGGCCAACGTCCTGACTTTC. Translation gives CASSVDGGANVLTF.

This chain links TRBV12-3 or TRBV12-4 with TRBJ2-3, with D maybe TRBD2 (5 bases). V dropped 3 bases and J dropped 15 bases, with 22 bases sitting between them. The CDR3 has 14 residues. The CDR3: CASSFGVRGDVEYF. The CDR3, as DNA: TGTGCCAGCAGTTTCGGGGTGAGAGGAGATGTGGAATATTTT.

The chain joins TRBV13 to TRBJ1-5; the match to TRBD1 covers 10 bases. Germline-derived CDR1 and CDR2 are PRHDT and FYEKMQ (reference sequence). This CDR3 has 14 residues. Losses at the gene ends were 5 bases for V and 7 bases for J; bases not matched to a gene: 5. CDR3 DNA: TGTGCCAGCAGCCCCGGACAGGGGGTGCAGCCCCAGCATTTT. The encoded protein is CASSPGQGVQPQHF.

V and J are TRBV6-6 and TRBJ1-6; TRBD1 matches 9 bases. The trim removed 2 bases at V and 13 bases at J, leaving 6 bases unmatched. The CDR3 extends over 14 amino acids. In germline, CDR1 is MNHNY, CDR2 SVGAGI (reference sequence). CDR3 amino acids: CASSYTDRGVPLHF. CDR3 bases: TGTGCCAGCAGTTACACAGACAGGGGGGTGCCCCTCCACTTT.

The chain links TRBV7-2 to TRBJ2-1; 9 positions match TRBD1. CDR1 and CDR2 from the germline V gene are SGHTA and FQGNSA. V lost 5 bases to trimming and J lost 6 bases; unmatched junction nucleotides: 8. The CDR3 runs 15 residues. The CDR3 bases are TGTGCCAGCAGCCAAACCGGGACAGGGTTCAATGAGCAGTTCTTC. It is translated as CASSQTGTGFNEQFF.

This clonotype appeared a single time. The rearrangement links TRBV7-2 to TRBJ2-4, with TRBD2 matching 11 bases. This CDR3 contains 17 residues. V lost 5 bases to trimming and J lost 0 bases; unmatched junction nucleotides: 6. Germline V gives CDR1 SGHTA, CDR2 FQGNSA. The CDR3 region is CASSPRTSGLAKNIQYF. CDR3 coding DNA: TGTGCCAGCAGCCCTAGGACTAGCGGGTTAGCCAAAAACATTCAGTACTTC. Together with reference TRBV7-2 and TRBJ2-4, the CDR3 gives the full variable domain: GAGVSQSPSNKVTEKGKDVELRCDPISGHTALYWYRQSLGQGLEFLIYFQGNSAPDKSGLPSDRFSAERTGGSVSTLTIQRTQQEDSAVYLCASSPRTSGLAKNIQYFGAGTRLSVL.

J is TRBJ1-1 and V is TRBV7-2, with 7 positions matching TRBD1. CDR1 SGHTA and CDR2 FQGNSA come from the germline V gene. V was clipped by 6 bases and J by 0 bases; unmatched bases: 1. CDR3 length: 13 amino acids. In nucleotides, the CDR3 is TGTGCCAGCAGACAGGGGCTGAACACTGAAGCTTTCTTT. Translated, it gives CASRQGLNTEAFF.

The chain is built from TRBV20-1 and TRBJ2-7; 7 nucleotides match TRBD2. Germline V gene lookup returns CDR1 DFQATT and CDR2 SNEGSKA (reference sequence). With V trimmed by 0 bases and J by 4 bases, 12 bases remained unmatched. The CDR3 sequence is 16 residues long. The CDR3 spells CSARDLKTSHIYEQYF. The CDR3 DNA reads TGCAGTGCTAGAGACTTAAAGACTAGCCATATATACGAGCAGTACTTC.

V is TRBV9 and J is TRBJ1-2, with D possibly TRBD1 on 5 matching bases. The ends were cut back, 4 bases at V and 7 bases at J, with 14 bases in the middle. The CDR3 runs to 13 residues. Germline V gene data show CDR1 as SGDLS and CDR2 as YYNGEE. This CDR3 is CASSLGTFSGYTF. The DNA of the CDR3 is TGTGCCAGCAGCCTCGGGACCTTTTCTGGCTACACCTTC.

The CDR3 here is CATSRGQSSYNSPLHF. CDR3 sequence (DNA): TGTGCCACCAGCAGAGGACAGAGCTCCTATAATTCACCCCTCCACTTT. This chain uses TRBV15 with TRBJ1-6; a weak D match, TRBD1 (5 bases). Germline values: CDR1 LNHNV, CDR2 YYDKDF (reference sequence). The CDR3 length is 16 residues. V was shortened by 1 base and J by 0 bases, with 7 bases between the two germline ends.

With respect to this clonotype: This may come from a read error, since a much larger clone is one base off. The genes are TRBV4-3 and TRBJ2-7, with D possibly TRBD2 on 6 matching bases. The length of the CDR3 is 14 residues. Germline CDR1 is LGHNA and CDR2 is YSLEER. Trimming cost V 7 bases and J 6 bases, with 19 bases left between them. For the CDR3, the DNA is TGCGCCAGCAACCATAGCCTAGCGACCCCCGAGCAGTACTTC. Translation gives CASNHSLATPEQYF.

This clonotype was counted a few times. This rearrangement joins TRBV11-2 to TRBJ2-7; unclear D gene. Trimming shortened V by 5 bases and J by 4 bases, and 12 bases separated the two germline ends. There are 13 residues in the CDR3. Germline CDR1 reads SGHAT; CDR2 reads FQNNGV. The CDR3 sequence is CASSPWKQYEQYF. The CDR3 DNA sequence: TGTGCCAGCAGCCCTTGGAAGCAGTACGAGCAGTACTTC.

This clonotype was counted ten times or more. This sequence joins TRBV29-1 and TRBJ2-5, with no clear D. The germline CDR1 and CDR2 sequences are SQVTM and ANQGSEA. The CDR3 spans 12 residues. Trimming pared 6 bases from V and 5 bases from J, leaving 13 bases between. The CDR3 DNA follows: TGCAGCGTACCCACAGAGGCGGAGACCCAGTACTTC. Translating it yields CSVPTEAETQYF.

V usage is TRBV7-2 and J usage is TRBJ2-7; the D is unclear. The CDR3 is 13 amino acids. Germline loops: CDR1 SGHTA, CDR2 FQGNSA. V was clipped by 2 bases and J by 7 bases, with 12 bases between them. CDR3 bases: TGTGCCAGCAGCTTAATAGGACCGAGTGAGCAGTACTTC. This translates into CASSLIGPSEQYF.

The CDR3 DNA reads TGTGCCAGCAGCCAAGAGGGACTGCACTACAATGAGCAGTTCTTC. Translated: CASSQEGLHYNEQFF. V is TRBV3-1 and J is TRBJ2-1; D is possibly TRBD2 (6 bases). This CDR3 is 15 amino acids long. The V and J ends lost 0 bases and 3 bases respectively, with 9 bases between them. Germline CDR1 and CDR2: LGHDT and YNNKEL (reference sequence).

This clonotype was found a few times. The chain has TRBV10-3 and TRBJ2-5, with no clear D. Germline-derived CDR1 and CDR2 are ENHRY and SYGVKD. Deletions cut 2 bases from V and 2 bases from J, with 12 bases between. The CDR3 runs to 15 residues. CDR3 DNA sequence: TGTGCCATCAGTGAGGCCCGTCAAACGCAAGAGACCCAGTACTTC. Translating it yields CAISEARQTQETQYF.

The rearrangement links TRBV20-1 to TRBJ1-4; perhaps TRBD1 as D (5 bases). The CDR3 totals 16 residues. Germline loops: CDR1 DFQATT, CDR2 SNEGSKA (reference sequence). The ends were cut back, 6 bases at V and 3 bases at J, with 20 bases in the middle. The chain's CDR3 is CSAISIVDSPNEKLFF. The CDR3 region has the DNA TGCAGTGCCATTAGCATCGTAGACAGCCCTAATGAAAAACTGTTTTTT.

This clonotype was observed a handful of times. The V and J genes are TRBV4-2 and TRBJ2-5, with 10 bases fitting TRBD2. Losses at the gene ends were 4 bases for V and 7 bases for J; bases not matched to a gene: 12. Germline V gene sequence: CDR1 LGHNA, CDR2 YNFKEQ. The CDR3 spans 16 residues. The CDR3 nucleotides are TGTGCCAGCAGCCCGGGGGAGCTAGCGGGAGTTGGGACCCAGTACTTC. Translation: CASSPGELAGVGTQYF.

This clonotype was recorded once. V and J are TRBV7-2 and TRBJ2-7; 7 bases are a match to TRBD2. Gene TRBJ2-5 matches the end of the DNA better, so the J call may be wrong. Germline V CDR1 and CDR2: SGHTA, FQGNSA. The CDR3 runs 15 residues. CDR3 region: CASGSRSGAGETQYF. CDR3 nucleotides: TGTGCCAGCGGCTCTCGGAGCGGAGCGGGGGAGACCCAGTACTTC.

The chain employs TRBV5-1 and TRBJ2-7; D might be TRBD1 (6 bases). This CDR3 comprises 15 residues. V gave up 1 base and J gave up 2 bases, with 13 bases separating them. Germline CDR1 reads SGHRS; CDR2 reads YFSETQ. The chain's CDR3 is CASSLWAGTTYEQYF. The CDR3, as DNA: TGCGCCAGCAGCTTGTGGGCCGGGACAACCTACGAGCAGTACTTC.

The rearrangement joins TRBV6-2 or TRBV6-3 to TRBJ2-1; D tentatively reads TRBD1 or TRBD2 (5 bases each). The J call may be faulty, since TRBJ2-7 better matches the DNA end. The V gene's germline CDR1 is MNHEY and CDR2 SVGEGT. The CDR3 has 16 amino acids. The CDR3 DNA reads TGTGCCAGCATGAGGGACCATCCCCCTTCCTACAATGAGCAGTACTTC. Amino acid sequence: CASMRDHPPSYNEQYF.

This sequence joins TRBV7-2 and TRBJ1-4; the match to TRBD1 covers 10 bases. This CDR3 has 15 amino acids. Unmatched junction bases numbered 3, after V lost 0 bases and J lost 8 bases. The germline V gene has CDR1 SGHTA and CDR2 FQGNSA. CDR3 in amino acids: CASSLAGTGEEKLFF. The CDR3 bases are TGTGCCAGCAGCTTAGCCGGGACAGGGGAAGAAAAACTGTTTTTT.

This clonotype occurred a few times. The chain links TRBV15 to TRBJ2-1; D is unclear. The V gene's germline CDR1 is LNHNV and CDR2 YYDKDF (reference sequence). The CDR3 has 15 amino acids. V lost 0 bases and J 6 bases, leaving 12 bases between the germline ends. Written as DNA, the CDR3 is TGTGCCACCAGCAGAGATAGCCTCGTGCCCAATGAGCAGTTCTTC. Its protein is CATSRDSLVPNEQFF.

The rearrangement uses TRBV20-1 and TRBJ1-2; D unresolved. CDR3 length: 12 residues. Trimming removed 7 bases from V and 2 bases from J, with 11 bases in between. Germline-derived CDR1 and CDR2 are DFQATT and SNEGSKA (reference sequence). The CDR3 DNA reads TGCAGTGTCCCGGGTGAGAACTATGGCTACACCTTC. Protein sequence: CSVPGENYGYTF.

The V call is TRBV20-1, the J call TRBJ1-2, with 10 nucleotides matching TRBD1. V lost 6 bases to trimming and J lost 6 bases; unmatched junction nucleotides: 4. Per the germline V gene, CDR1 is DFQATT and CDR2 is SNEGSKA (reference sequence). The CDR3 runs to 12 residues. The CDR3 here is CSAIDRGHGYTF. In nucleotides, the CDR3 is TGCAGTGCCATTGACAGGGGGCATGGCTACACCTTC.